Shown below are 12 T cell receptor beta chains from a single sample sequenced in a study of blood T cell repertoires in COVID-19. Here immunoSEQ multiplex PCR was the method, and the copy in TCRdb shows in-frame clones only, minus some. The sample lists roughly 390,000 clones, around 87% occurring once. Sequencing was done on a sample of peripheral blood. The receptors were gathered from a woman in her 30s with COVID-19, enrolled during active disease.

This clone has a single count. The V and J genes are TRBV6-6 and TRBJ2-7; 7 bases map to TRBD1. Unmatched junction bases numbered 12, after V lost 5 bases and J lost 2 bases. Looked up from germline, CDR1 is MNHNY and CDR2 is SVGAGI (reference sequence). CDR3 length: 16 residues. This CDR3 is CASSTKQGLRPYEQYF. DNA for the CDR3: TGTGCCAGCAGTACCAAACAGGGGTTAAGACCCTACGAGCAGTACTTC.

The V and J genes are TRBV5-1 and TRBJ2-1, with 9 bases aligning to TRBD1. Germline CDR1 and CDR2: SGHRS and YFSETQ. CDR3 length equals 15 residues. With 2 bases clipped from V and 9 bases from J, the junction kept 9 bases outside the gene matches. The CDR3 loop reads CASSFLTGGPTEQFF. DNA of the CDR3: TGCGCCAGCAGCTTCCTGACAGGGGGTCCCACTGAGCAGTTCTTC.

This clone was recorded once. This sequence joins TRBV7-2 and TRBJ2-5; possible D gene TRBD2, 7 bases. V lost 5 bases and J lost 5, with 15 bases in between. Per germline, CDR1 SGHTA and CDR2 FQGNSA. The CDR3 length is 14 residues. The CDR3 here is CASSRGALLETQYF. The CDR3 nucleotides are TGTGCCAGCAGCCGGGGGGCCCTACTCGAGACCCAGTACTTC.

This chain connects TRBV4-1 to TRBJ1-1; D gene unclear. The CDR3 runs 15 residues. Trimming took 0 bases from V and 4 from J, leaving 12 bases between them. Germline V gene sequence: CDR1 MGHRA, CDR2 YSYEKL. Here the CDR3 reads CASSQDSSGSTEAFF. In DNA, the CDR3 is TGCGCCAGCAGCCAAGATAGCAGCGGTAGCACTGAAGCTTTCTTT.

This clone was recorded once. This chain links TRBV19 with TRBJ1-1; possible D gene TRBD1, 5 bases. Germline V CDR1 and CDR2: LNHDA, SQIVND (reference sequence). CDR3 size: 14 residues. V lost 5 bases to trimming and J lost 5 bases, with 15 bases between them. DNA for the CDR3: TGTGCCAGTAGTCCATTCAGGGAGGGAACTGAAGCTTTCTTT. It translates to CASSPFREGTEAFF.

The chain is built from TRBV7-3 and TRBJ2-5; possibly TRBD2 for D (6 bases). The CDR3 has 16 amino acids. Per the germline V gene, CDR1 is SGHTA and CDR2 is FQGTGA. Trimming took off 5 bases at V and 2 bases at J, with 18 bases between the two ends. CDR3 sequence (DNA): TGTGCCAGCAGCCTTCGGGCAGCGGGCCTACAAGAGACCCAGTACTTC. This sequence encodes CASSLRAAGLQETQYF.

The chain is built from TRBV29-1 and TRBJ1-2; D gene ambiguous. The CDR3 sequence is 13 residues long. Germline CDR1 is SQVTM and CDR2 is ANQGSEA. Trimming took off 1 base at V and 2 bases at J, with 8 bases between the two ends. The CDR3 spells CSVEVMENYGYTF. CDR3 DNA sequence: TGCAGCGTTGAAGTAATGGAGAACTATGGCTACACCTTC.

The chain employs TRBV6-5 and TRBJ2-7; D is undetermined. The ends were cut back, 0 bases at V and 4 bases at J, with 13 bases in the middle. The CDR3 extends over 15 amino acids. Germline V lookup: CDR1 MNHEY, CDR2 SVGAGI. The CDR3 is CASSYSVSQTYEQYF. CDR3 nucleotides: TGTGCCAGCAGTTACTCGGTTAGTCAGACTTACGAGCAGTACTTC.

The chain joins TRBV19 to TRBJ1-5; D is undetermined. V dropped 3 bases and J dropped 5 bases, with 11 bases sitting between them. The CDR3 has 14 amino acids. Per germline, CDR1 LNHDA and CDR2 SQIVND (reference sequence). The CDR3 DNA sequence: TGTGCCAGTAGTATCCCCAAAAGAGATCAGCCCCAGCATTTT. Residues: CASSIPKRDQPQHF.

V and J are TRBV5-1 and TRBJ2-2, with D uncertain. The CDR3 runs 14 residues. V lost 6 bases and J 7 bases, leaving 16 bases between the germline ends. Germline V CDR1 and CDR2: SGHRS, YFSETQ. In DNA, the CDR3 is TGCGCCAGCAATACCCGAAGAACTGGCGGGGAGCTGTTTTTT. Protein product: CASNTRRTGGELFF.

This clone was seen only a few times. The chain recombines TRBV6-2 or TRBV6-3 with TRBJ2-3; 7 bases are a match to TRBD2. The CDR3 covers 17 residues. V was pared by 1 base and J by 4 bases, with 11 bases of the junction left unmatched. CDR1 is MNHEY, CDR2 SVGEGT, per germline. CDR3 in amino acids: CASSYFLRREQADTQYF. The CDR3 DNA sequence: TGTGCCAGCAGTTACTTCCTTCGGCGGGAGCAGGCAGATACGCAGTATTTT.

This sequence joins TRBV5-1 and TRBJ2-7; 12 nucleotides line up with TRBD2. Per germline, CDR1 SGHRS and CDR2 YFSETQ. The CDR3 is 15 amino acids. V was pared by 2 bases and J by 7 bases, with 7 bases of the junction left unmatched. This CDR3 reads CASSFGLAGSGEQYF. The DNA of the CDR3 is TGCGCCAGCAGCTTTGGACTAGCGGGATCGGGGGAGCAGTACTTC.